This entry describes one T cell receptor beta chain. The specificity of this receptor is unknown. Nothing much larger sits one base from this clone, and base qualities are not available. The CDR3 regions of human TCRbeta chains were subjected to immunosequencing. Under the source paper's analysis protocol: TCRs in the repertoires were compared against a reference library of SARS-CoV-2-specific TCRs that had been generated with the MIRA antigen-specificity platform. Breadth meant the fraction of unique TCRs that were SARS-CoV-2-associated, whereas depth meant the fraction of total T cells that were SARS-CoV-2-associated. Using the MIRA data, each spike-specific TCR was assigned both to the spike region to which the TCR was reactive and to a CD4 or CD8 class. Log10-transformed breadth and depth values were compared by one-way ANOVA with Sidak's multiple comparisons tests. The source is immuneACCESS, and TCRdb retained only in-frame sequences with V and J called. Part of the clones is not carried over; for the studies checked, unresolved V genes explain less than half of this, and the remainder is unexplained. D and trimming were read from the DNA, whereas the V and J calls and clone size are those reported in that table. A total of around 99,000 clones appear in this sample, roughly 86% of them only once. The top ten clones comprise roughly 4.3% of the sample.

The data belong to a study of T cell responses to AZD1222 COVID-19 vaccine (dated by TCRdb to the early 2020s). Study-level background: TCR sequencing covered roughly 230 trial participants: 200 to 220 given two doses of AZD1222 and 26 given two doses of MenACWY control vaccine. Enrollment into the trials was organized by age into subgroups of 18-55, 56-69 and 70-plus years, and those subgroups contained approximately 150, 30 and 60 TCR-sequenced participants, respectively.

According to the study, the label for this sample's time point signals: about 28 days (+/-7) after the second vaccine dose. Because spike-specific TCR depth and breadth did not differ between the two schedules, AZD1222 recipients who got a second dose at roughly 4 weeks were pooled with those who got a second dose at roughly 12 weeks. Vaccinee samples came from UK trials COV001 and COV002, including a single-blind randomized controlled phase 2/3 trial of AZD1222 (ChAdOx1 nCoV-19) in healthy adults. Trial participant PBMC samples were collected at day 0 and day 28 after the second dose for TCRbeta chain sequencing. What the research found in general, with its limitations: In the small 56-69-year group, the increase in depth fell short of significance, most likely because of low power. The vaccine-associated CD4 TCRs covered the entire spike protein, and the dominant responses fell in regions 160-218 and 743-854. Spike-specific TCR breadth and depth rose significantly after two AZD1222 doses compared with day 0 and with MenACWY recipients. Conclusions about previously exposed vaccinees were limited because only a handful of AZD1222 recipients were SARS-CoV-2 seropositive at baseline. Because no day 14 peak-response samples were available, repertoires were characterized only after the peak T cell response. Epitopes outside the regions mutated in the B.1.351 and B.1.1.7 variants were reportedly recognized by nearly half of the unique spike-specific TCRs. Most participants were white British and females outnumbered males, and the authors suggested that clonal diversity may have been underestimated.

This TCR derives from an adult who received the AZD1222 COVID-19 vaccine. The sequencing used peripheral blood, collected 28 days after the second AZD1222 dose.

The CDR3 is CASTWTGGGNSPLHF. The sequence in DNA is TGTGCCAGCACCTGGACAGGGGGCGGCAATTCACCCCTCCACTTT. This sequence uses TRBV7-2 and TRBJ1-6; 11 bases in between match TRBD1. V is pruned by 7 bases and J by 7 bases, leaving 6 bases of the junction without a gene match. Per the germline V gene, SGHTA is the CDR1 and FQGNSA is the CDR2. The CDR3 contains 15 residues, cysteine and phenylalanine counted. Only CDR3 DNA is held: 45 bases, read in frame from base 1.